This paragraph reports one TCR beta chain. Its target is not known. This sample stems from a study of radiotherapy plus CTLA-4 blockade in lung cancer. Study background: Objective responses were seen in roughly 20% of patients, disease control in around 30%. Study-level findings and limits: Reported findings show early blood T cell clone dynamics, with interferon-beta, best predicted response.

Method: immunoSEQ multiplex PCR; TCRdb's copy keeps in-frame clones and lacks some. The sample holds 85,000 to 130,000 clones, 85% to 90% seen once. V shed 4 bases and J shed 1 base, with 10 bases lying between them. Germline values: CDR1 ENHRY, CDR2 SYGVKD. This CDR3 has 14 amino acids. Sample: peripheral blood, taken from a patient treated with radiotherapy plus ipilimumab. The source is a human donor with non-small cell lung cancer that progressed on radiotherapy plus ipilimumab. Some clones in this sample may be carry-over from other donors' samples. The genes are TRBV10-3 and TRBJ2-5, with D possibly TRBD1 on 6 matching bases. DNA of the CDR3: TGTGCCATCAGTGGAGGGGGATTCCAAGAGACCCAGTACTTC. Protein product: CAISGGGFQETQYF.